The clone carrying this TCR beta chain appeared once. This specimen comes from a study of blood T cell repertoires in COVID-19. Study details: Samples of COVID-19 (acute and convalescent) were obtained from the United States, Italy and Spain. Nucleic acid was either cDNA or gDNA, and it came from T cells, B-cell-depleted T cells, or PBMCs.

The junction had 5 bases not matched to a gene; V was cut back by 4 bases and J by 12 bases. Germline V gene data show CDR1 as KGHSH and CDR2 as LQKENI. CDR3 size: 12 residues. In the study's own analysis: Estimates of nucleated cell counts were drawn from the amplification of reference gene primers. Produced via immunoSEQ multiplex PCR; TCRdb's table is partial and in-frame only. The V and J calls and the clone size are those of that table, but D and trimming were determined from the DNA. Counted here are about 400,000 clones, around 89% occurring once; the ten biggest clones make up roughly 1.2%. This sequence joins TRBV18 and TRBJ2-1; 8 bases match TRBD1. The sequence was collected from a middle-aged man with acute or convalescent COVID-19. Sequencing was done on a sample of peripheral blood. The CDR3 DNA reads as TGTGCCAGCTCACTGGGACAGGTCGGGCAGTTCTTC. This codes for CASSLGQVGQFF.